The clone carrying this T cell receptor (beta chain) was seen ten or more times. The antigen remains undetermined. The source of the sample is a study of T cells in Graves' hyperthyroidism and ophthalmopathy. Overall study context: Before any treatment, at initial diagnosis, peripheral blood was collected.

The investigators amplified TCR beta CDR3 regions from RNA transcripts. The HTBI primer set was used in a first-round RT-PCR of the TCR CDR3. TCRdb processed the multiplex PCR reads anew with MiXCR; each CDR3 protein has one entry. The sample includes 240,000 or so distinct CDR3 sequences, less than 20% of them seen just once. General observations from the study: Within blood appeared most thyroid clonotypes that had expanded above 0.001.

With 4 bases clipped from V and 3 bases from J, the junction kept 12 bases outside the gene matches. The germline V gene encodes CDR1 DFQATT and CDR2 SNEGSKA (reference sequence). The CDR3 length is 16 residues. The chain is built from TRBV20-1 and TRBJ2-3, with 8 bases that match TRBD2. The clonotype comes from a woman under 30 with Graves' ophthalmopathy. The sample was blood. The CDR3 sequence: CSATDRREAQTDTQYF. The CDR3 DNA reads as TGCAGTGCTACAGATCGGCGGGAGGCCCAAACAGATACGCAGTATTTT.